This TCR beta chain was documented in a study of blood T cells in healthy people across ages. Findings and limits, study-wide: Researchers deemed the diversity estimates from one million T cells underestimates.

This clonotype was seen a few times. The antigen is undetermined. V was pared by 3 bases and J by 5 bases, with 5 bases between. Germline V gene data show CDR1 as SQVTM and CDR2 as ANQGSEA. The CDR3 sequence is 11 residues long. Healthy Caucasian individuals from Russia aged about 6 to 90 served as donors. With a J-beta primer mix and a sample-barcoded 5' primer, a second PCR ran 7 to 11 cycles. TCRdb used MiXCR to reprocess the 5' RACE reads, holding one entry per CDR3 protein. The sample contains around 1,000,000 distinct CDR3 sequences, under 30% of which appear only once. The same data also went into a second study, on T cells of mothers and their children. That paper states: Nine systemically healthy Caucasian donors: three mothers, six children.

Sample: blood. V gene TRBV29-1 combines with J gene TRBJ2-1; D is undetermined. The source is a girl aged 2 to 9 in good health. The DNA of the CDR3 is TGCAGCGTTGATCTTGACAATGAGCAGTTCTTC. Protein sequence: CSVDLDNEQFF.